This T cell receptor beta chain was observed in a study of shared clonotypes between healthy human individuals. Clones were read by immunoSEQ multiplex PCR, and TCRdb kept only the in-frame ones, dropping some. The profile shows under 1,100,000 clones, approximately 80% of them singletons. Study results and limitations: Collection of samples was limited to blood; tissue repertoires likely differ.

With V trimmed by 4 bases and J by 0 bases, 14 bases remained unmatched. Germline CDR1 MDHEN, CDR2 SYDVKM. The CDR3 extends over 19 amino acids. In regard to this clone: Antigen specificity is unknown.

The receptor was isolated from a man between 18 and 29 years old in good health. Some clones in this sample may be carry-over from other donors' samples. The sequenced sample consisted of memory CD4+ T cells from PBMCs. Subset reported: CD45RA-negative fraction. This rearrangement joins TRBV28 to TRBJ2-1; 8 bases fit TRBD2. The CDR3 DNA reads as TGTGCCAGCAGTTACCAAGCGGGAGAGGCCCCAAGCTCCTACAATGAGCAGTTCTTC. Translating gives CASSYQAGEAPSSYNEQFF.